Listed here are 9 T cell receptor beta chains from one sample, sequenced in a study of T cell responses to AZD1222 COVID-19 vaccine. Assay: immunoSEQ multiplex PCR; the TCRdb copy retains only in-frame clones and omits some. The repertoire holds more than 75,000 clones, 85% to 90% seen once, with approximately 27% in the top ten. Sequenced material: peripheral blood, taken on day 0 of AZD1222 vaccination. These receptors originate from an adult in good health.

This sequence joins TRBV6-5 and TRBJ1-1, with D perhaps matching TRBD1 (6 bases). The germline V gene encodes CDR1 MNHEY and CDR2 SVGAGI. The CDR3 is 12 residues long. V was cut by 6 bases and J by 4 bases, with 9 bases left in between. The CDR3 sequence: CASSLQGTEAFF. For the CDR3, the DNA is TGTGCCAGCAGCCTACAGGGCACTGAAGCTTTCTTT.

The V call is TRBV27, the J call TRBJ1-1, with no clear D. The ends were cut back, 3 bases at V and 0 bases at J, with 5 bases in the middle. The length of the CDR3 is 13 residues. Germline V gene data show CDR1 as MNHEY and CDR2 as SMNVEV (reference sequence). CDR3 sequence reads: CASSFRLNTEAFF. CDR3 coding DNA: TGTGCCAGCAGTTTTCGGTTGAACACTGAAGCTTTCTTT.

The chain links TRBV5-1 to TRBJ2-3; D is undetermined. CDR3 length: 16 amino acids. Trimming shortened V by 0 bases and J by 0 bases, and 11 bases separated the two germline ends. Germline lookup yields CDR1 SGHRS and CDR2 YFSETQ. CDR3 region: CASSLAGTSSTDTQYF. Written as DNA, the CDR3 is TGCGCCAGCAGCTTGGCCGGAACGTCGAGCACAGATACGCAGTATTTT.

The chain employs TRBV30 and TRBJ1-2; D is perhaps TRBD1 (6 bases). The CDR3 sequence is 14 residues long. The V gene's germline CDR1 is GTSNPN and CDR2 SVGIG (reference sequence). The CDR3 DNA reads TGTGCTACCGGAGGGGGGGCAGGGGCCTATGGCTACACCTTC. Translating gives CATGGGAGAYGYTF. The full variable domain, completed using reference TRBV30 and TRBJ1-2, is SQTIHQWPATLVQPVGSPLSLECTVEGTSNPNLYWYRQAAGRGLQLLFYSVGIGQISSEVPQNLSASRPQDRQFILSSKKLLLSDSGFYLCATGGGAGAYGYTFGSGTRLTVV.

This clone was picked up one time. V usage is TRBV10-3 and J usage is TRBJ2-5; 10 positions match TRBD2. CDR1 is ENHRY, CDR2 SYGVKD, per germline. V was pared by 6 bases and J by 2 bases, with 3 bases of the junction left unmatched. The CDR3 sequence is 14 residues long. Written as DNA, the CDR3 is TGTGCCATCAGCGGACTAGCGGCACAAGAGACCCAGTACTTC. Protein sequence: CAISGLAAQETQYF.

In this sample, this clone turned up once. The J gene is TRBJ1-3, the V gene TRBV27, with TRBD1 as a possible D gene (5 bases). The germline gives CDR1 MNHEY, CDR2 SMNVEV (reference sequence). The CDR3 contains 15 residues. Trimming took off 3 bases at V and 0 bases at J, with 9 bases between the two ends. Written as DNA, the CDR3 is TGTGCCAGCAGTTTTATGGGGCGCTCTGGAAACACCATATATTTT. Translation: CASSFMGRSGNTIYF.

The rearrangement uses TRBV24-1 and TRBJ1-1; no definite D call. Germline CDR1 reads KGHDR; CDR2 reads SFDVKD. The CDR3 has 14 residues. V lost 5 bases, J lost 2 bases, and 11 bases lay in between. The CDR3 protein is CATSGPGANTEAFF. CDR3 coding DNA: TGTGCCACCAGTGGCCCGGGCGCCAACACTGAAGCTTTCTTT.

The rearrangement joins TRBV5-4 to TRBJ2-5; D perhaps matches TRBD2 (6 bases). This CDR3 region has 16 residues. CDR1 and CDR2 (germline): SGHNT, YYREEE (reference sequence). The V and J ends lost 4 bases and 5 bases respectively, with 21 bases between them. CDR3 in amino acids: CASSAGGGQLQETQYF. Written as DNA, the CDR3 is TGTGCCAGCAGCGCCGGGGGAGGCCAGCTCCAGGAGACCCAGTACTTC.

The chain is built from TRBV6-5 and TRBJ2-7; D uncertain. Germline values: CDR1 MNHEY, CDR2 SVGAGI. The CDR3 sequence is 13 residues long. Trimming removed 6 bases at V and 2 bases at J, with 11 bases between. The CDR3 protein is CASSTDGPYEQYF. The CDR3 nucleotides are TGTGCCAGCAGCACGGACGGCCCCTACGAGCAGTACTTC.